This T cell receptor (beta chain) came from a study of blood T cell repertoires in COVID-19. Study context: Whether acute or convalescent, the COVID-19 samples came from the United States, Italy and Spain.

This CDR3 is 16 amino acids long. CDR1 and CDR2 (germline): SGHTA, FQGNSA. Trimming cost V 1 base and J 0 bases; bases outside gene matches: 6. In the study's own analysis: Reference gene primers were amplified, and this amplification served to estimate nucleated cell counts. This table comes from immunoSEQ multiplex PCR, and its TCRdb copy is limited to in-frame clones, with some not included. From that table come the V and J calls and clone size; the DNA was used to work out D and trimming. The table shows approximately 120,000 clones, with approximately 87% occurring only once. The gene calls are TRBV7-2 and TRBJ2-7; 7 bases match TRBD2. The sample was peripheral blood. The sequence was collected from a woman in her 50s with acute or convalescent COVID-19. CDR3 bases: TGTGCCAGCAGCTTAGACGTCGAGCGGGGCTCCTACGAGCAGTACTTC. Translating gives CASSLDVERGSYEQYF. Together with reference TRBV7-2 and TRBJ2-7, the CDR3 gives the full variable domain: GAGVSQSPSNKVTEKGKDVELRCDPISGHTALYWYRQSLGQGLEFLIYFQGNSAPDKSGLPSDRFSAERTGGSVSTLTIQRTQQEDSAVYLCASSLDVERGSYEQYFGPGTRLTVT.